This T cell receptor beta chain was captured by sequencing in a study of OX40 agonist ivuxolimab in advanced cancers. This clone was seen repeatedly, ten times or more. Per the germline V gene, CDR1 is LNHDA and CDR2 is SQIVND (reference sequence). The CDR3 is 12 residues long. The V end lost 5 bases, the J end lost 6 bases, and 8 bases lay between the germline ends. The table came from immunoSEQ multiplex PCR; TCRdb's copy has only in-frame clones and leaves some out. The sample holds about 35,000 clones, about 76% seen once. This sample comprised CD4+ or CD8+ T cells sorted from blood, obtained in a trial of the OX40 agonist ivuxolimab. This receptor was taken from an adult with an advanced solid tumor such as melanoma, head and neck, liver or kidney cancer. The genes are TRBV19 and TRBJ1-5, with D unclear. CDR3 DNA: TGTGCCAGTAGTGTTTCCCGTCAGCCCCAGCATTTT. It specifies CASSVSRQPQHF.